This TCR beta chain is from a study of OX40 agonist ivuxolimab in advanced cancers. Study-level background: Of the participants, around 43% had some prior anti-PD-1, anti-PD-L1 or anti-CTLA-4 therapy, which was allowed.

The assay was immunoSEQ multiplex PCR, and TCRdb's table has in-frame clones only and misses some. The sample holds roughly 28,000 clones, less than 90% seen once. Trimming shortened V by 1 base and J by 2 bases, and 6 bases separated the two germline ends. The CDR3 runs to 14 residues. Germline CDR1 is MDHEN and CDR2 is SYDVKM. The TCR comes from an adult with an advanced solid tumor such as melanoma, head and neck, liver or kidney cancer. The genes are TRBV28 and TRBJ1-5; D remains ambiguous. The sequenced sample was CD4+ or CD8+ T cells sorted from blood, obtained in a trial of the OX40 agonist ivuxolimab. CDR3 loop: CASSLLVGNQPQHF. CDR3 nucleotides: TGTGCCAGCAGTTTATTGGTCGGCAATCAGCCCCAGCATTTT.